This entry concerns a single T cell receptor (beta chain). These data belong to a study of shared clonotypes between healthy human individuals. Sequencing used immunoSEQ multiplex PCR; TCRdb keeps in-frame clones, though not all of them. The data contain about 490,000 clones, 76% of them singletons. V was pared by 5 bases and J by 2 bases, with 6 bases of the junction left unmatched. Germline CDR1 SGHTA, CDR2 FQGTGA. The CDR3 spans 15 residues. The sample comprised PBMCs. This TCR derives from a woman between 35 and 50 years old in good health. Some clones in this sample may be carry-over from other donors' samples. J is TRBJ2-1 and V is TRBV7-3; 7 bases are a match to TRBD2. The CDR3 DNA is TGTGCCAGCAGCGATACGGGAGGCGCCTACAATGAGCAGTTCTTC. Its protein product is CASSDTGGAYNEQFF.